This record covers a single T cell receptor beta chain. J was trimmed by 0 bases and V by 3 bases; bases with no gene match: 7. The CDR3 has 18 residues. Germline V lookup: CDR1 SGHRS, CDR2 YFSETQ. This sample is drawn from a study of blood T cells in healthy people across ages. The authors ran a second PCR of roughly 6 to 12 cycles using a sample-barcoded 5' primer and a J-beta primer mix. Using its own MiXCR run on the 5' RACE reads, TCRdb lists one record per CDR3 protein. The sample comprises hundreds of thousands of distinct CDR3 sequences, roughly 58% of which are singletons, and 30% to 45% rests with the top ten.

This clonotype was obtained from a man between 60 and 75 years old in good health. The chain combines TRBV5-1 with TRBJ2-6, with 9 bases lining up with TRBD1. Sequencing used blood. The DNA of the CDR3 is TGCGCCAGCAGCTCCGGACAGGGGAAGGGCTCTGGGGCCAACGTCCTGACTTTC. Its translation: CASSSGQGKGSGANVLTF.